Listed here are 29 T cell receptor beta chains from one sample, sequenced in a study of glioma-infiltrating T cells after dendritic cell vaccination. Some clones are missing from TCRdb's copy, which holds only in-frame ones; the method was immunoSEQ multiplex PCR. Here the sample spans just under 85,000 clones, around 90% being singletons. The sequencing used blood, collected before dendritic cell vaccination. The receptors were sampled from a human donor with glioblastoma.

The chain is built from TRBV5-1 and TRBJ2-7, with D tentatively TRBD1 (5 bases). The CDR3 is made up of 14 amino acids. Germline V gene lookup returns CDR1 SGHRS and CDR2 YFSETQ. The germline V and J ends were trimmed by 3 bases and 2 bases, with 12 bases remaining between them. The CDR3 protein is CASSSERGTYEQYF. The CDR3 DNA reads TGCGCCAGCAGCTCGGAAAGGGGAACCTACGAGCAGTACTTC. The full variable domain, its missing parts supplied by reference TRBV5-1 and TRBJ2-7, is KAGVTQTPRYLIKTRGQQVTLSCSPISGHRSVSWYQQTPGQGLQFLFEYFSETQRNKGNFPGRFSGRQFSNSRSEMNVSTLELGDSALYLCASSSERGTYEQYFGPGTRLTVT.

About this clone itself: A junction boundary mismatches the germline segment, possibly from a read error. The V call is TRBV7-3, the J call TRBJ2-1, with TRBD2 matching 8 bases. The CDR3 is made up of 15 amino acids. Looked up from germline, CDR1 is SGHTA and CDR2 is FQGTGA. CDR3 sequence: CASSLTRTSRDEQLF. The CDR3 region has the DNA TGTGCCAGCAGCCTAACCCGGACTAGCAGGGATGAGCAGCTCTTC. Combining the CDR3 with reference TRBV7-3 and TRBJ2-1 gives the whole variable domain GAGVSQTPSNKVTEKGKYVELRCDPISGHTALYWYRQSLGQGPEFLIYFQGTGAADDSGLPNDRFFAVRPEGSVSTLKIQRTERGDSAVYLCASSLTRTSRDEQLFGPGTRLTVL.

This clone was detected only once. V and J are TRBV19 and TRBJ2-3; D is unclear. The germline gives CDR1 LNHDA, CDR2 SQIVND (reference sequence). CDR3 length: 13 residues. The ends were cut back, 11 bases at V and 0 bases at J, with 12 bases in the middle. CDR3 sequence reads: CAVGVPSTDTQYF. CDR3 nucleotides: TGTGCCGTTGGAGTTCCGAGCACAGATACGCAGTATTTT.

On this clone itself: Other DNA sequences in the sample encode the same CDR3. This chain links TRBV5-1 with TRBJ2-3; D possibly corresponds to TRBD1 (6 bases). Germline CDR1 and CDR2: SGHRS and YFSETQ. The CDR3 totals 13 residues. The ends were cut back, 4 bases at V and 1 base at J, with 7 bases in the middle. As DNA, the CDR3 is TGCGCCAGCAGCCCAGGGGGCACAGATACGCAGTATTTT. This translates into CASSPGGTDTQYF.

The CDR3 protein is CASSESGRRGEQFF. CDR3 DNA: TGCGCCAGCAGTGAGTCCGGGCGGAGGGGTGAGCAGTTCTTC. The rearrangement uses TRBV10-1 and TRBJ2-1; D might be TRBD2 (6 bases). CDR1 is WNHNN and CDR2 is SYGVQD in the germline V gene (reference sequence). V was cut by 0 bases and J by 9 bases, with 12 bases left in between. The CDR3 spans 14 residues.

The chain is built from TRBV19 and TRBJ2-7; 7 bases match TRBD2. V gave up 3 bases and J gave up 0 bases; unmatched junction bases: 2. This CDR3 contains 14 residues. In germline, CDR1 is LNHDA, CDR2 SQIVND (reference sequence). CDR3 protein: CASSMRGFSYEQYF. The CDR3 DNA follows: TGTGCCAGTAGTATGCGGGGGTTCTCCTACGAGCAGTACTTC.

V gene TRBV11-2 combines with J gene TRBJ2-5; 13 bases are shared with TRBD2. V lost 5 bases and J lost 4; bases outside the gene matches: 13. The CDR3 covers 18 residues. From germline, CDR1 is SGHAT and CDR2 FQNNGV. CDR3 nucleotides: TGTGCCAGCAGCGCCAGGACTAGCGGGGGACTATATACAGAGACCCAGTACTTC. Protein sequence: CASSARTSGGLYTETQYF.

The chain combines TRBV27 with TRBJ1-1, with D hard to call. The CDR3 length is 13 residues. Germline values: CDR1 MNHEY, CDR2 SMNVEV (reference sequence). V was shortened by 3 bases and J by 2 bases, with 7 bases between the two germline ends. CDR3 amino acids: CASSFTVNTEAFF. CDR3 in DNA: TGTGCCAGCAGTTTTACAGTAAACACTGAAGCTTTCTTT.

The chain employs TRBV2 and TRBJ1-5; 10 bases align to TRBD1. This CDR3 is 15 amino acids long. Germline CDR1 SNHLY, CDR2 FYNNEI. V shed 5 bases, J shed 5 bases, and the junction held 6 bases outside the gene matches. As DNA, the CDR3 is TGTGCCAGCAGTAGTGGACAGGGGGGTCATCAGCCCCAGCATTTT. Its protein is CASSSGQGGHQPQHF.

The chain carries TRBV10-3 and TRBJ1-1, with 7 bases lining up with TRBD1. V lost 6 bases, J lost 1 base, and 8 bases stayed unmatched. This CDR3 contains 15 residues. Germline V gives CDR1 ENHRY, CDR2 SYGVKD. As DNA, the CDR3 is TGTGCCATCAGACCTCAACAGGGGAGGAACACTGAAGCTTTCTTT. This translates into CAIRPQQGRNTEAFF.

CDR3 sequence (DNA): TGCGCCAGCAGCTTTACAGGGGGGACTGAAGCTTTCTTT. It codes for CASSFTGGTEAFF. V is TRBV5-1 and J is TRBJ1-1; TRBD1 aligns across 8 bases. Germline V gene data show CDR1 as SGHRS and CDR2 as YFSETQ. Trimming removed 2 bases from V and 5 bases from J; junction bases left unmatched: 2. The CDR3 consists of 13 residues. Drawing the rest from reference TRBV5-1 and TRBJ1-1, the complete variable domain is KAGVTQTPRYLIKTRGQQVTLSCSPISGHRSVSWYQQTPGQGLQFLFEYFSETQRNKGNFPGRFSGRQFSNSRSEMNVSTLELGDSALYLCASSFTGGTEAFFGQGTRLTVV.

The chain links TRBV19 to TRBJ1-4, with 8 bases identical to TRBD1. V was clipped by 5 bases and J by 7 bases; unmatched bases: 6. CDR3 length: 14 amino acids. In germline, CDR1 is LNHDA, CDR2 SQIVND (reference sequence). Here the CDR3 reads CASSDGQGIEKLFF. The CDR3 DNA is TGTGCCAGTAGTGACGGACAGGGAATTGAAAAACTGTTTTTT.

This clone was seen only once. The chain joins TRBV9 to TRBJ1-2; no reliable D call. With 2 bases removed from V and 8 bases from J, the gap between germline ends came to 10 bases. Germline lookup yields CDR1 SGDLS and CDR2 YYNGEE. CDR3 length: 12 residues. The CDR3 DNA sequence: TGTGCCAGCAGCGTCGCGAGGAGAGGCTACACCTTC. Amino acid sequence: CASSVARRGYTF.

This sequence joins TRBV5-1 and TRBJ2-3, with 15 bases identical to TRBD2. J was trimmed by 2 bases and V by 3 bases; bases with no gene match: 4. This CDR3 comprises 17 residues. Germline V gene sequence: CDR1 SGHRS, CDR2 YFSETQ. The CDR3, as DNA: TGCGCCAGCAGCTCCCGGACTAGCGGGGGGGTCACAGATACGCAGTATTTT. Amino acid sequence: CASSSRTSGGVTDTQYF.

The V gene is TRBV7-2, the J gene TRBJ1-4; a possible D gene is TRBD1 (5 bases). V lost 6 bases and J lost 3, with 14 bases in between. Germline CDR1 SGHTA, CDR2 FQGNSA. The CDR3 runs 15 residues. The CDR3 sequence is CASSQSSGANEKLFF. In DNA form, the CDR3 reads TGTGCCAGCAGTCAGAGTTCGGGGGCTAATGAAAAACTGTTTTTT.

DNA of the CDR3: TGCGCCAGCAGCATGACTCGTTACAATGAGCAGTTCTTC. Protein sequence: CASSMTRYNEQFF. V is TRBV5-1 and J is TRBJ2-1; unclear D gene. The CDR3 spans 13 residues. CDR1 is SGHRS, CDR2 YFSETQ, per germline. The V and J ends lost 4 bases and 4 bases respectively, with 9 bases between them.

This chain uses TRBV6-1 with TRBJ2-7; tentative D call: TRBD1 (6 bases). This CDR3 region has 14 residues. Germline CDR1 MNHNS, CDR2 SASEGT. Trimming shortened V by 7 bases and J by 3 bases, and 16 bases separated the two germline ends. The CDR3 DNA sequence: TGTGCCAGCAAGGAGGACAGTGGGGTCTACGAGCAGTACTTC. Encoded protein: CASKEDSGVYEQYF.

A note on this clone: The junction does not match germline at one end; this may be a read error. V and J are TRBV25-1 and TRBJ2-7; D gene unclear. The CDR3 totals 11 residues. Germline loops: CDR1 MGHDK, CDR2 SYGVNS. The chain's CDR3 is CASSEYAAYWF. As DNA, the CDR3 is TGTGCCAGCAGTGAATACGCGGCATATTGGTTC.

This clone was seen once. CDR3 region: CASSPQVVQGTEAFF. For the CDR3, the DNA is TGTGCCAGCTCACCGCAAGTCGTTCAGGGCACTGAAGCTTTCTTT. This chain joins TRBV18 and TRBJ1-1; D might be TRBD1 (5 bases). Trimming pared 3 bases from V and 4 bases from J, leaving 15 bases between. Germline loops: CDR1 KGHSH, CDR2 LQKENI. The CDR3 is made up of 15 amino acids.

The chain uses TRBV11-2 and TRBJ2-2, with D perhaps matching TRBD1 (6 bases). Trimming removed 1 base at V and 4 bases at J, with 10 bases between. The germline V gene has CDR1 SGHAT and CDR2 FQNNGV. The CDR3 consists of 15 residues. The CDR3, as DNA: TGTGCCAGCAGCTTAGCCCAGGGGAGCACCGGGGAGCTGTTTTTT. Translating gives CASSLAQGSTGELFF.

The gene calls are TRBV10-3 and TRBJ2-3; TRBD2 agrees at 12 bases. CDR1 and CDR2 from the germline V gene are ENHRY and SYGVKD. The CDR3 extends over 15 amino acids. Trimming removed 5 bases from V and 1 base from J; junction bases left unmatched: 1. CDR3: CAISLAGGGTDTQYF. The CDR3 bases are TGTGCCATCAGTCTAGCGGGAGGGGGCACAGATACGCAGTATTTT.

J is TRBJ2-3 and V is TRBV9, with 9 bases aligning to TRBD1. From germline, CDR1 is SGDLS and CDR2 YYNGEE. The CDR3 extends over 15 amino acids. V shed 3 bases, J shed 5 bases, and the junction held 7 bases outside the gene matches. CDR3 bases: TGTGCCAGCAGCGGAACACAGGACAGGGGAGATACGCAGTATTTT. This gives the protein CASSGTQDRGDTQYF.

V and J are TRBV4-1 and TRBJ2-2; 8 nucleotides match TRBD2. Germline lookup yields CDR1 MGHRA and CDR2 YSYEKL. V gave up 3 bases and J gave up 10 bases; unmatched junction bases: 10. CDR3 length equals 15 residues. The CDR3 loop reads CASSHPGLVEAELFF. The CDR3 DNA is TGCGCCAGCAGCCACCCGGGACTAGTTGAGGCGGAGCTGTTTTTT.

V and J are TRBV2 and TRBJ2-2; D possibly corresponds to TRBD2 (6 bases). The CDR3 is made up of 16 amino acids. Germline CDR1 and CDR2: SNHLY and FYNNEI. The V gene lost 6 bases and the J gene lost 2 bases, with 16 bases spanning the gap. The CDR3 DNA reads TGTGCCAGCAGCGATAGCGTCGGGGGAAACACCGGGGAGCTGTTTTTT. Translated, it gives CASSDSVGGNTGELFF.

The chain recombines TRBV7-2 with TRBJ1-1; D remains unclear. This CDR3 is built from 15 residues. Germline V CDR1 and CDR2: SGHTA, FQGNSA. V lost 4 bases and J lost 4, with 16 bases in between. CDR3 amino acids: CASSSFAGSGTEAFF. CDR3 nucleotide sequence: TGTGCCAGCAGCTCGTTTGCGGGAAGCGGCACTGAAGCTTTCTTT.

This rearrangement joins TRBV5-1 to TRBJ2-3; no reliable D call. Germline CDR1 reads SGHRS; CDR2 reads YFSETQ. CDR3 length equals 15 residues. Trimming took 0 bases from V and 2 from J, leaving 10 bases between them. Here the CDR3 reads CASSLDLSFTDTQYF. The CDR3 DNA reads as TGCGCCAGCAGCTTGGACTTAAGCTTCACAGATACGCAGTATTTT.

The V and J genes are TRBV6-6 and TRBJ1-2; maybe TRBD1 (6 bases). CDR1 and CDR2 (germline): MNHNY, SVGAGI (reference sequence). This CDR3 has 14 amino acids. Trimming took off 9 bases at V and 1 base at J, with 15 bases between the two ends. CDR3 sequence (DNA): TGTGCCAGTAACTACAGGGAGGGTAACTATGGCTACACCTTC. It encodes CASNYREGNYGYTF.

The chain carries TRBV30 and TRBJ2-4; 10 nucleotides agree with TRBD2. CDR1 is GTSNPN, CDR2 SVGIG, per germline (reference sequence). The CDR3 covers 15 residues. J gave up 9 bases and V 1 base, and 9 bases lay outside the gene matches. CDR3 DNA: TGTGCCTGGAGTGGGGTAGGACTAGCGGAGGGCATTCAGTACTTC. As protein: CAWSGVGLAEGIQYF.

The genes are TRBV27 and TRBJ2-1; 11 bases agree with TRBD2. Germline assignment: CDR1 MNHEY and CDR2 SMNVEV (reference sequence). The junction had 5 bases not matched to a gene; V was cut back by 2 bases and J by 11 bases. This CDR3 region has 14 residues. The CDR3 spells CASSLGTSGSKQFF. CDR3 sequence (DNA): TGTGCCAGCAGTTTAGGAACTAGCGGGAGTAAGCAGTTCTTC.